The subject of this entry is one T cell receptor beta chain. CDR1 and CDR2 (germline): SGHRS, YFSETQ. Trimming took off 5 bases at V and 5 bases at J, with 13 bases between the two ends. The CDR3 length is 14 residues. The sample belongs to a study of blood T cell repertoires in COVID-19. Overall study: Acute-phase and convalescent COVID-19 samples originated in the United States, Italy and Spain.

Profiling relied on immunoSEQ multiplex PCR, and the TCRdb table lists in-frame clones only, not all of them. This table holds around 150,000 clones, about 87% found once. The chain links TRBV5-1 to TRBJ1-4; no firm D call. The receptor comes from a woman in her forties with acute or convalescent COVID-19. The material sequenced was peripheral blood. CDR3 sequence reads: CASRLQDSNEKLFF. For the CDR3, the DNA is TGCGCCAGCAGATTACAAGACTCGAATGAAAAACTGTTTTTT.